The clone carrying this T cell receptor (beta chain) showed up just once. This specimen belongs to a study of blood T cell repertoires in COVID-19. Study-level information: Acute and convalescent COVID-19 samples came from the United States, Italy and Spain. PBMCs, B-cell-depleted T cells, or T cells were the source of the cDNA or gDNA that made up the material.

Sequenced by immunoSEQ multiplex PCR; TCRdb stores in-frame clones only, minus some. The sample comprises a few hundred thousand clones, 70% to 90% of which are singletons, and around 3.3% rests with the top ten. Trimming at V came to 4 bases and at J to 5 bases, leaving 9 bases not matched to a gene. The CDR3 length is 17 residues. CDR1 is SGHTA and CDR2 is FQGNSA in the germline V gene. Sequencing used peripheral blood. The chain joins TRBV7-2 to TRBJ2-3; 13 bases align to TRBD2. This TCR was sampled from a man aged 18 to 29 with active or convalescent COVID-19. In nucleotides, the CDR3 is TGTGCCAGCAGCTACGAACTAGCGGGGGGGCTGCGAGATACGCAGTATTTT. As protein: CASSYELAGGLRDTQYF.